This entry describes one T cell receptor (beta chain). Its matching antigen is unknown. Method: immunoSEQ multiplex PCR; TCRdb's copy keeps in-frame clones and lacks some. The sample has 55,000 to 75,000 clones, roughly four fifths seen once. Sequencing in the ViraFEST assay came after antigen-specific CD4+ T cells had been expanded with viral peptide pools, which were used to stimulate PBMC. CD4+ T cell isolation took place after approximately 11 days of culture. Vaccinated recipients, who were negative for nucleocapsid antibodies, had no history of SARS-CoV-2 infection. On day 3 and again on day 7, half the medium was replaced with IL-2 medium. This sample was included in a study of vaccination effects on CD4 cells after COVID-19. Trimming took off 3 bases at V and 4 bases at J, with 11 bases between the two ends. Germline CDR1 KGHDR, CDR2 SFDVKD. The CDR3 spans 14 residues.

The chain uses TRBV24-1 and TRBJ2-5; possibly TRBD1 or TRBD2 for D (5 bases each). The source was CD4+ T cells from PBMCs cultured with HCoV-NL63 spike peptides, collected before COVID-19 vaccination. The TCR originated in a human donor who received a COVID-19 vaccine. The CDR3: CATSDPGLRETQYF. The CDR3 region has the DNA TGTGCCACCAGTGATCCGGGGCTTAGAGAGACCCAGTACTTC.